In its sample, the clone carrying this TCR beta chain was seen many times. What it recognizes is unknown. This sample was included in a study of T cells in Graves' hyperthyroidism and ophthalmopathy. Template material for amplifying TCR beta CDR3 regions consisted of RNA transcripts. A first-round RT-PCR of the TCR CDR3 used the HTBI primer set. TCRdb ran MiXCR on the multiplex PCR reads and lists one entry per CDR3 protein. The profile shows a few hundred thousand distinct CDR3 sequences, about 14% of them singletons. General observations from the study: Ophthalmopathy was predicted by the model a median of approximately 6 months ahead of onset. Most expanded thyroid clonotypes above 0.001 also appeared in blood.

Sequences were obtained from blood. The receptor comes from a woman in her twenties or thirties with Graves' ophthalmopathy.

The CDR3 sequence: CASSLYLGQTRETQYF. As DNA, the CDR3 is TGTGCCAGCAGTTTATATCTGGGACAGACAAGGGAGACCCAGTACTTC. The V gene is TRBV28, the J gene TRBJ2-5; 7 positions match TRBD1. The CDR3 loop spans 16 amino acids. V was clipped by 1 base and J by 5 bases; unmatched bases: 10. Looked up from germline, CDR1 is MDHEN and CDR2 is SYDVKM.